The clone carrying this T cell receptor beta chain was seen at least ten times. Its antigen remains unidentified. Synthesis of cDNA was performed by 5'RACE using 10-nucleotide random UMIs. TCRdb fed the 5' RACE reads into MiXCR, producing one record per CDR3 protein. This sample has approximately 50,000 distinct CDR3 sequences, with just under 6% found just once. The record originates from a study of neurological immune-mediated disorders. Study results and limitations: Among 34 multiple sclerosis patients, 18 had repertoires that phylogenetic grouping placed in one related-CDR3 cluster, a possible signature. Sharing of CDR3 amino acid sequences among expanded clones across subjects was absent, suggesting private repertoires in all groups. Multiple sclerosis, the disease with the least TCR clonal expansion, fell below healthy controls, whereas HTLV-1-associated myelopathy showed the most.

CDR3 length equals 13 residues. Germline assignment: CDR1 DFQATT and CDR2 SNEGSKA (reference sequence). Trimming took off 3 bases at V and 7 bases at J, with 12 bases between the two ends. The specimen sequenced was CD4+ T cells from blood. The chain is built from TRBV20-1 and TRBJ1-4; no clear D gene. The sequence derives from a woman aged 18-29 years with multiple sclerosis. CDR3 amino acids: CSARGLGGEKLFF. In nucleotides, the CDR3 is TGCAGTGCTAGGGGTCTTGGCGGTGAAAAACTGTTTTTT.